This T cell receptor (beta chain) was documented in a study of blood T cells in healthy people across ages. This clonotype appeared a few times. CDR1 and CDR2 (germline): SQVTM, ANQGSEA. The CDR3 is made up of 13 amino acids. Trimming shortened V by 7 bases and J by 1 base, and 11 bases separated the two germline ends. Through a sample-barcoded 5' primer and a J-beta primer mix, a second PCR was run for roughly 6 to 12 cycles. Each CDR3 protein is one row after TCRdb ran MiXCR on the 5' RACE reads. This table has around 1,800,000 distinct CDR3 sequences, 30% to 40% appearing once. The TCR sequence derives from a human donor in good health. The rearrangement uses TRBV29-1 and TRBJ2-4, with TRBD2 as a possible D gene (6 bases). Sequenced sample: blood. For the CDR3, the DNA is TGCAGCGCTAGGAGCGGGGCCAAAAACATTCAGTACTTC. Protein product: CSARSGAKNIQYF.